This TCR beta chain comes out of a study of shared clonotypes between healthy human individuals. Study-level information: Those who served as donors were a couple of women and three men between the ages of 18 and 49.

Comments on this clone: Its specificity is unknown.

Produced via immunoSEQ multiplex PCR; TCRdb's table is partial and in-frame only. The repertoire holds roughly 720,000 clones, with around 90% as singletons. Study results and limitations: Against clonotypes common to all four donors, non-shared ones had lower generation probabilities. Clonotypes that were shared across a handful of donors made up 4% to 6% of naive CD4 clonotypes.

CDR3 size: 14 residues. The V end lost 0 bases, the J end lost 0 bases, and 7 bases lay between the germline ends. Germline CDR1 and CDR2: SGDLS and YYNGEE. The source material was memory CD8+ T cells from PBMCs. The sample's subset: CD45RO+ cells pooled with CCR7-negative TemRA cells. The chain employs TRBV9 and TRBJ2-7; TRBD2 might be the D (5 bases). The TCR sequence derives from a man aged 18 to 35 in good health. Some clones in this sample may be carry-over from other donors' samples. CDR3 residues: CASSVVSDSYEQYF. CDR3 nucleotides: TGTGCCAGCAGCGTAGTTAGCGACTCCTACGAGCAGTACTTC.